These T cell receptor beta chains were read from a single sample in a study of T cell changes during pregnancy in multiple sclerosis. TCRdb keeps only in-frame clones here, not all; method: immunoSEQ multiplex PCR. The sample contains just over 80,000 clones, nearly 95% of which appear only once. The sample in question was peripheral blood, obtained in the second trimester of pregnancy. These receptors came from a female donor with multiple sclerosis, enrolled in a pregnancy study. Each CDR3 is given with its conserved first and last residue. A D gene is named only where the DNA matches it firmly.

v_call: TRBV5-1; d_call: TRBD1; j_call: TRBJ1-1; cdr3_nt: TGCGCCAGCGGAAAAGGGGGCGCGCAGAGGACTGAAGCTTTCTTT; cdr3_aa: CASGKGGAQRTEAFF
v_call: TRBV19; d_call: NA; j_call: TRBJ2-3; cdr3_nt: TGTGCCAGTAGTACTTCAGGTTTTAGCACAGATACGCAGTATTTT; cdr3_aa: CASSTSGFSTDTQYF
v_call: TRBV5-1; d_call: NA; j_call: TRBJ1-1; cdr3_nt: TGCGCCAGCAGCAATCCGGGAGTGAACACTGAAGCTTTCTTT; cdr3_aa: CASSNPGVNTEAFF
v_call: TRBV2; d_call: NA; j_call: TRBJ1-4; cdr3_nt: TGTGCCAGCAGGGGAGGAAAACTGTTTTTT; cdr3_aa: CASRGGKLFF
v_call: TRBV7-8; d_call: TRBD1; j_call: TRBJ2-7; cdr3_nt: TGTGCCAGCAGCCTTAACTTCCGGGACAGGTCACCCCACGAGCAGTACTTC; cdr3_aa: CASSLNFRDRSPHEQYF
v_call: TRBV7-2; d_call: NA; j_call: TRBJ1-2; cdr3_nt: TGTGCCAGCAGCTCCCAGGGGAGGGGATATGGCTACACCTTC; cdr3_aa: CASSSQGRGYGYTF
v_call: TRBV5-1; d_call: TRBD1; j_call: TRBJ2-7; cdr3_nt: TGCGCCAGCAGCTTGATGGGGACAGGGGGCGCGGGCGAGCAGTACTTC; cdr3_aa: CASSLMGTGGAGEQYF
v_call: TRBV6-1; d_call: NA; j_call: TRBJ2-5; cdr3_nt: TGTGCCAGCCCGTCTACAGAGACCCAGTACTTC; cdr3_aa: CASPSTETQYF
v_call: TRBV19; d_call: TRBD1; j_call: TRBJ2-4; cdr3_nt: TGTGCCAGCCAACCGACAGGGACCAAAAACATTCAGTACTTC; cdr3_aa: CASQPTGTKNIQYF
v_call: TRBV27; d_call: TRBD2; j_call: TRBJ2-1; cdr3_nt: TGTGCCAGCAGCAGAGCGGGGAGCTCCTACAATGAGCAGTTCTTC; cdr3_aa: CASSRAGSSYNEQFF
v_call: TRBV5-1; d_call: TRBD1; j_call: TRBJ1-2; cdr3_nt: TGCGCCAGCACGTCACAGGGGCCCGGCTTGGGCGGCTACACCTTC; cdr3_aa: CASTSQGPGLGGYTF
v_call: TRBV27; d_call: TRBD2; j_call: TRBJ2-1; cdr3_nt: TGTGCCAGCAGAGCCGGGACTAGCGGGAGAATTGGACACAATGAGCAGTTCTTC; cdr3_aa: CASRAGTSGRIGHNEQFF
v_call: TRBV5-5; d_call: TRBD2; j_call: TRBJ2-3; cdr3_nt: TGTGCCAGCAGCTTGAGGGCCAGCGGGAGAACAGATACGCAGTATTTT; cdr3_aa: CASSLRASGRTDTQYF
v_call: TRBV6-5; d_call: TRBD2; j_call: TRBJ2-1; cdr3_nt: TGTGCCAGCACGAGCGGGAGGGCCCCCTACAATGAGCAGTTCTTC; cdr3_aa: CASTSGRAPYNEQFF
v_call: TRBV6-6; d_call: NA; j_call: TRBJ1-1; cdr3_nt: TGTGCCAGCAGTTCATCAACAGGCAACACTGAAGCTTTCTTT; cdr3_aa: CASSSSTGNTEAFF
v_call: TRBV19; d_call: NA; j_call: TRBJ2-7; cdr3_nt: TGTGCCAGTAGTCCCGGGACTTCTAACGAGCAGTACTTC; cdr3_aa: CASSPGTSNEQYF
v_call: TRBV7-4; d_call: TRBD1; j_call: TRBJ1-3; cdr3_nt: TGTGCCAGCAGCTCAGAGACAGGGGGCAAGGGAAACACCATATATTTT; cdr3_aa: CASSSETGGKGNTIYF
v_call: TRBV28; d_call: TRBD1; j_call: TRBJ2-2; cdr3_nt: TGTGCCAGCAGTGCCCGGGACAGGGGTGAGGTCGGGGAGCTGTTTTTT; cdr3_aa: CASSARDRGEVGELFF